Shown below are 25 T cell receptor beta chains from a single sample sequenced in a study of STAT5B mutations in CD4+ large granular lymphocyte leukemia. TCRdb keeps only in-frame clones here, not all; method: immunoSEQ multiplex PCR. The sample holds about 25,000 clones, around three quarters seen once. The sequencing input was CD4+ T cells from blood buffy coats. These receptors came from a human donor in good health.

This clone was observed a handful of times. The genes are TRBV25-1 and TRBJ1-6; D not certain. The CDR3 has 14 amino acids. The V gene lost 4 bases and the J gene lost 5 bases, with 9 bases spanning the gap. The germline V gene has CDR1 MGHDK and CDR2 SYGVNS. CDR3 region: CASSVGSHNSPLHF. CDR3 sequence (DNA): TGTGCCAGCAGTGTGGGATCCCATAATTCACCCCTCCACTTT.

The chain combines TRBV6-6 with TRBJ2-3; D is uncertain. Germline V gene lookup returns CDR1 MNHNY and CDR2 SVGAGI (reference sequence). Trimming removed 6 bases from V and 4 bases from J, with 8 bases in between. The CDR3 runs 12 residues. The CDR3 protein is CASRPRPDTQYF. In nucleotides, the CDR3 is TGTGCCAGCAGGCCCCGGCCAGATACGCAGTATTTT.

The V call is TRBV7-9, the J call TRBJ1-1; D is unresolved. V was clipped by 5 bases and J by 1 base, with 14 bases between them. CDR1 SEHNR and CDR2 FQNEAQ come from the germline V gene (reference sequence). CDR3 size: 15 residues. The CDR3 loop reads CASSPGRTANTEAFF. The CDR3 DNA is TGTGCCAGCAGCCCCGGCAGGACGGCGAACACTGAAGCTTTCTTT.

This chain uses TRBV30 with TRBJ1-1, with 7 bases aligning to TRBD1. The V gene's germline CDR1 is GTSNPN and CDR2 SVGIG (reference sequence). The CDR3 contains 14 residues. Trimming took 7 bases from V and 0 from J; bases not matched to a gene: 8. CDR3 loop: CAFLRQGLNTEAFF. The CDR3 coding sequence is TGTGCCTTTTTGCGACAGGGATTGAACACTGAAGCTTTCTTT.

The sample holds a few counts of this clone. The rearrangement links TRBV5-1 to TRBJ1-3; no reliable D call. The CDR3 runs 14 residues. Germline CDR1 reads SGHRS; CDR2 reads YFSETQ. V was pared by 3 bases and J by 0 bases, with 7 bases between. The CDR3 DNA sequence: TGCGCCAGCAGCTGGGGTATCTCTGGAAACACCATATATTTT. Translating gives CASSWGISGNTIYF.

J is TRBJ2-3 and V is TRBV4-3; D uncertain. V was shortened by 0 bases and J by 1 base, with 11 bases between the two germline ends. Germline loops: CDR1 LGHNA, CDR2 YSLEER. The CDR3 totals 16 residues. CDR3 nucleotide sequence: TGCGCCAGCAGCCAAGATCCGTCGGTAGGCACAGATACGCAGTATTTT. This sequence encodes CASSQDPSVGTDTQYF.

A few counts support this clone. The rearrangement links TRBV2 to TRBJ1-5; D remains ambiguous. The V end was cut by 4 bases, the J end by 3 bases, with 10 bases between. This CDR3 is 14 amino acids long. Germline loops: CDR1 SNHLY, CDR2 FYNNEI. CDR3 DNA: TGTGCCAGCAGTGCTCTGTCGACCAATCAGCCCCAGCATTTT. Translation gives CASSALSTNQPQHF.

The chain has TRBV21-1 and TRBJ2-2; the listed D gene, TRBD2, was not tested against the DNA. TRBV21-1 is reported as a pseudogene. The CDR3 is 19 residues long. The CDR3 sequence: CASSKAFVLACANTGELFF. Written as DNA, the CDR3 is TGTGCCAGCAGCAAAGCATTTGTCCTAGCGTGCGCGAACACCGGGGAGCTGTTTTTT.

The chain joins TRBV19 to TRBJ1-5, with no clear D. The V gene lost 0 bases and the J gene lost 0 bases, with 6 bases spanning the gap. The CDR3 is made up of 15 amino acids. In germline, CDR1 is LNHDA, CDR2 SQIVND (reference sequence). The CDR3 coding sequence is TGTGCCAGTAGTATAGAAGGGAATAGCAATCAGCCCCAGCATTTT. This codes for CASSIEGNSNQPQHF.

In its sample, this clone was seen a few times. One end of the junction does not line up with germline, which may come from a read error. V gene TRBV18 combines with J gene TRBJ2-7; D ambiguous. Per the germline V gene, CDR1 is KGHSH and CDR2 is LQKENI. CDR3 length: 13 amino acids. CDR3 loop: CASSPDGPPEPYF. CDR3 bases: TGTGCCAGCTCACCTGATGGACCGCCAGAGCCGTACTTC. Looking up the rest from reference TRBV18 and TRBJ2-7 gives the full variable domain: NAGVMQNPRHLVRRRGQEARLRCSPMKGHSHVYWYRQLPEEGLKFMVYLQKENIIDESGMPKERFSAEFPKEGPSILRIQQVVRGDSAAYFCASSPDGPPEPYFGPGTRLTVT.

This clone was observed a handful of times. The chain uses TRBV28 and TRBJ2-2, with unresolved D. The CDR3 runs 12 residues. Germline-derived CDR1 and CDR2 are MDHEN and SYDVKM. Trimming took 4 bases from V and 5 from J, leaving 5 bases between them. The CDR3 loop is CASSSRTGELFF. CDR3 coding DNA: TGTGCCAGCAGTTCGAGAACCGGGGAGCTGTTTTTT.

V is TRBV7-2 and J is TRBJ2-7, with TRBD1 matching over 7 bases. This CDR3 contains 15 residues. The germline CDR1 and CDR2 sequences are SGHTA and FQGNSA. The trim removed 0 bases at V and 3 bases at J, leaving 5 bases unmatched. CDR3 protein: CASSLALQGHYEQYF. CDR3 in DNA: TGTGCCAGCAGCTTAGCGCTACAGGGGCACTACGAGCAGTACTTC.

This clone was picked up a small number of times. This sequence joins TRBV7-3 and TRBJ2-7; D is perhaps TRBD1 or TRBD2 (6 bases each). CDR1 is SGHTA, CDR2 FQGTGA, per germline. This CDR3 is built from 16 residues. The V and J ends lost 1 base and 4 bases respectively, with 17 bases between them. The CDR3 DNA sequence: TGTGCCAGCAGCTTAATACTCACAGGGACTGGGTACGAGCAGTACTTC. Translating it yields CASSLILTGTGYEQYF.

The V and J genes are TRBV7-2 and TRBJ2-1; 11 bases agree with TRBD2. The CDR3 loop spans 15 amino acids. V lost 0 bases to trimming and J lost 9 bases; unmatched junction nucleotides: 4. Germline V gives CDR1 SGHTA, CDR2 FQGNSA. The CDR3 loop reads CASSLASGRAAEQFF. Written as DNA, the CDR3 is TGTGCCAGCAGCTTAGCTAGCGGGAGGGCCGCTGAGCAGTTCTTC.

The rearrangement joins TRBV11-2 to TRBJ1-2; TRBD1 is a possible D gene (6 bases). This CDR3 is built from 16 residues. CDR1 SGHAT and CDR2 FQNNGV come from the germline V gene. With 4 bases removed from V and 5 bases from J, the gap between germline ends came to 20 bases. CDR3 loop: CASSSPARGVGYGYTF. Written as DNA, the CDR3 is TGTGCCAGCAGCTCCCCGGCCAGGGGAGTCGGATATGGCTACACCTTC.

The chain combines TRBV19 with TRBJ2-2; 7 bases fit TRBD1. J gave up 7 bases and V 9 bases, and 14 bases lay outside the gene matches. The CDR3 runs to 15 residues. CDR1 and CDR2 (germline): LNHDA, SQIVND (reference sequence). The chain's CDR3 is CASQRREGASGELFF. DNA for the CDR3: TGTGCCAGCCAACGGAGAGAGGGGGCAAGCGGGGAGCTGTTTTTT.

The V gene is TRBV11-3, the J gene TRBJ2-1; D uncertain. Trimming removed 2 bases from V and 9 bases from J, with 11 bases in between. The CDR3 totals 13 residues. Germline V gives CDR1 SGHNT, CDR2 YENEEA. CDR3 sequence reads: CASSLRSPAEQFF. CDR3 nucleotide sequence: TGTGCCAGCAGCTTAAGGTCCCCGGCTGAGCAGTTCTTC.

This clone has more than one count but fewer than ten. The gene calls are TRBV18 and TRBJ1-1; no reliable D call. In germline, CDR1 is KGHSH, CDR2 LQKENI. The CDR3 is 13 residues long. V lost 4 bases and J lost 1, with 7 bases in between. The CDR3 region is CASSLDQNTEAFF. The CDR3 region has the DNA TGTGCCAGCTCACTCGACCAGAACACTGAAGCTTTCTTT.

CDR3 sequence: CASTRTPGETQYF. The DNA of the CDR3 is TGTGCCAGCACGCGAACCCCCGGCGAGACCCAGTACTTC. The chain employs TRBV7-2 and TRBJ2-5, with no clear D. The CDR3 covers 13 residues. Germline lookup yields CDR1 SGHTA and CDR2 FQGNSA. V lost 7 bases to trimming and J lost 5 bases, with 14 bases between them.

This chain joins TRBV30 and TRBJ2-5; 7 bases match TRBD2. The trim removed 1 base at V and 4 bases at J, leaving 3 bases unmatched. This CDR3 is 13 amino acids long. The V gene's germline CDR1 is GTSNPN and CDR2 SVGIG (reference sequence). The CDR3 DNA reads TGTGCCTGGAGTGATTTAGCGGGAGAGACCCAGTACTTC. Translated, it gives CAWSDLAGETQYF.

The V and J genes are TRBV5-1 and TRBJ2-4, with a tentative D call TRBD2 (6 bases). The CDR3 runs to 14 residues. CDR1 and CDR2 from the germline V gene are SGHRS and YFSETQ. V gave up 4 bases and J gave up 1 base, with 9 bases separating them. CDR3 residues: CASSAGGAKNIQYF. The CDR3 region has the DNA TGCGCCAGCAGCGCCGGGGGTGCCAAAAACATTCAGTACTTC. Together with reference TRBV5-1 and TRBJ2-4, the CDR3 gives the full variable domain: KAGVTQTPRYLIKTRGQQVTLSCSPISGHRSVSWYQQTPGQGLQFLFEYFSETQRNKGNFPGRFSGRQFSNSRSEMNVSTLELGDSALYLCASSAGGAKNIQYFGAGTRLSVL.

V is TRBV9 and J is TRBJ1-1; TRBD1 matches 7 bases. With 4 bases clipped from V and 6 bases from J, the junction kept 6 bases outside the gene matches. The CDR3 is 13 amino acids. Germline-derived CDR1 and CDR2 are SGDLS and YYNGEE. In DNA, the CDR3 is TGTGCCAGCAGCCGAGACAGGGTGGCTGAAGCTTTCTTT. Translated, it gives CASSRDRVAEAFF.

This clone was found once. The rearrangement links TRBV20-1 to TRBJ2-5; D is ambiguous. The V end was cut by 6 bases, the J end by 10 bases, with 15 bases between. Germline V gene sequence: CDR1 DFQATT, CDR2 SNEGSKA (reference sequence). The CDR3 runs to 11 residues. DNA for the CDR3: TGCAGTGCCAAGGATAACCATATCCAGTACTTC. It specifies CSAKDNHIQYF.

The CDR3 sequence: CASSSGSGANVLTF. The CDR3 bases are TGCGCCAGCAGCTCGGGCTCTGGGGCCAACGTCCTGACTTTC. The gene calls are TRBV10-1 and TRBJ2-6; D unresolved. CDR1 WNHNN and CDR2 SYGVQD come from the germline V gene (reference sequence). This CDR3 is 14 amino acids long. Trimming pared 6 bases from V and 0 bases from J, leaving 6 bases between.

This clone appeared a single time. The chain employs TRBV29-1 and TRBJ1-2; D remains unclear. V was cut by 6 bases and J by 8 bases, with 13 bases left in between. Germline V gene lookup returns CDR1 SQVTM and CDR2 ANQGSEA. There are 11 residues in the CDR3. The CDR3 coding sequence is TGCAGCGTCGAAAGGACTAGAGGCTACACCTTC. This encodes CSVERTRGYTF.